This entry features one T cell receptor (beta chain) sequence. Each exposed participant met a COVID-19 case in the 2 weeks preceding study entry. This entry is derived from a study of blood T cell repertoires in COVID-19. Study-level information: The United States, Italy and Spain were the sources of the acute and convalescent COVID-19 samples.

The CDR3 runs to 14 residues. The germline V gene encodes CDR1 KGHSH and CDR2 LQKENI. Trimming took 7 bases from V and 2 from J, leaving 13 bases between them. In the study's own analysis: It was from reference gene primer amplification that nucleated cell counts were estimated. Sequencing used immunoSEQ multiplex PCR; TCRdb keeps in-frame clones, though not all of them. V, J and clone size derive from that table, while D and trimming were established from the DNA sequence. The data show around 340,000 clones, with almost 90% seen just once and approximately 0.97% held by the top ten. Sequenced material: PBMCs or T cells enriched from blood (not recorded which). The source of this sequence is a woman aged 30 to 39 who had been exposed to COVID-19. The chain couples TRBV18 to TRBJ2-3; D is perhaps TRBD1 (6 bases). The CDR3 protein is CASFEGDFTDTQYF. DNA for the CDR3: TGTGCCAGCTTCGAGGGGGATTTCACAGATACGCAGTATTTT.